A selection of T cell receptor beta chains follows, all from one sample in a study of T-cell reconstitution after alpha-beta-depleted transplantation in children. From the PCR reads, TCRdb called clonotypes with MiXCR, one entry per CDR3 protein. The sample holds approximately 130,000 distinct CDR3 sequences, 8% to 10% seen once. This material consisted of PBMCs, mostly from graft donor cells, taken 180 days after TCRalphabeta/CD19-depleted stem cell transplant. These receptor sequences come from a girl younger than two who had a stem cell transplant for combined immunodeficiency, so the T cells may come from the graft donor. Both conserved end residues are part of each CDR3.

J gene,V gene,CDR3 protein
TRBJ2-5,TRBV4-3,CASSQGTSGGKTQYF
TRBJ2-7,TRBV5-1,CASSFKLDSSYEQYF
TRBJ2-2,TRBV10-3,CAISPGPPGELFF
TRBJ2-7,TRBV20-1,CSPRDPGGYYEQYF
TRBJ2-7,TRBV20-1,CSARPSGNPYEQYF
TRBJ1-2,TRBV5-1,CASASKQGNYGYTF
TRBJ2-5,TRBV10-3,CAISESIAAGRETQYF
TRBJ1-6,TRBV7-2,CASSSGQFSPLHF
TRBJ2-5,TRBV6-1,CASSPERSGKTQYF
TRBJ1-4,TRBV20-1,CSARRQGAGNEKLFF
TRBJ2-1,TRBV24-1,CATSEPGTGTNEQFF
TRBJ1-1,TRBV20-1,CSATRTGRPEAFF
TRBJ1-1,TRBV7-2,CATWDGNTEAFF
TRBJ1-1,TRBV27,CASVGQPNTEAFF
TRBJ2-3,TRBV20-1,CSPRDRWFTDTQYF
TRBJ2-7,TRBV10-3,CAISGDSLWTREYEQYF
TRBJ2-3,TRBV4-3,CASSQAVAGEGTDTQYF
TRBJ1-2,TRBV7-2,CASSRDRAGGGYTF
TRBJ2-1,TRBV10-3,CAIGGLPSSQFF
TRBJ2-1,TRBV20-1,CSGSQYDNEQFF
TRBJ1-3,TRBV6-5,CASSYNLDTGNTIYF
TRBJ2-2,TRBV29-1,CSVDSGPEGVVTGELFF
TRBJ2-1,TRBV6-5,CASSRTRGEQFF
TRBJ2-5,TRBV29-1,CSSQGQETQYF
TRBJ2-1,TRBV6-1,CASTRWGLAGGGEQFF
TRBJ1-5,TRBV20-1,CRRSGTGFYSNQPQHF
TRBJ2-1,TRBV7-2,CASSLVGLAAYNEQFF
TRBJ2-3,TRBV20-1,CSARVPWGLSTDTQYF